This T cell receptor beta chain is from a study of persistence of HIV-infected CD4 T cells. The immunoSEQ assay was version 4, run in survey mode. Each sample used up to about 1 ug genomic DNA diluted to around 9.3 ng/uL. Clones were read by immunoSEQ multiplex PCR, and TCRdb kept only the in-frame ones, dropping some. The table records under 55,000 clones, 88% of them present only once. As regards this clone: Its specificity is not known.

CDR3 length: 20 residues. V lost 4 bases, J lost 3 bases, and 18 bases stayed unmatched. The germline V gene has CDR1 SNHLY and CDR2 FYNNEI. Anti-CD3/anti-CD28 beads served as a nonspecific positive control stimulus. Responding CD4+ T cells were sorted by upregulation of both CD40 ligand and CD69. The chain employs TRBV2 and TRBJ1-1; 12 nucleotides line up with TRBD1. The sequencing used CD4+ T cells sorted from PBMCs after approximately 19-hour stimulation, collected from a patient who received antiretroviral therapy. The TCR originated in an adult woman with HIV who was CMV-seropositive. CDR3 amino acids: CASSVTPPGQGAGLDTEAFF. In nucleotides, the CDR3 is TGTGCCAGCAGTGTCACCCCCCCGGGACAGGGGGCAGGTTTAGACACTGAAGCTTTCTTT.